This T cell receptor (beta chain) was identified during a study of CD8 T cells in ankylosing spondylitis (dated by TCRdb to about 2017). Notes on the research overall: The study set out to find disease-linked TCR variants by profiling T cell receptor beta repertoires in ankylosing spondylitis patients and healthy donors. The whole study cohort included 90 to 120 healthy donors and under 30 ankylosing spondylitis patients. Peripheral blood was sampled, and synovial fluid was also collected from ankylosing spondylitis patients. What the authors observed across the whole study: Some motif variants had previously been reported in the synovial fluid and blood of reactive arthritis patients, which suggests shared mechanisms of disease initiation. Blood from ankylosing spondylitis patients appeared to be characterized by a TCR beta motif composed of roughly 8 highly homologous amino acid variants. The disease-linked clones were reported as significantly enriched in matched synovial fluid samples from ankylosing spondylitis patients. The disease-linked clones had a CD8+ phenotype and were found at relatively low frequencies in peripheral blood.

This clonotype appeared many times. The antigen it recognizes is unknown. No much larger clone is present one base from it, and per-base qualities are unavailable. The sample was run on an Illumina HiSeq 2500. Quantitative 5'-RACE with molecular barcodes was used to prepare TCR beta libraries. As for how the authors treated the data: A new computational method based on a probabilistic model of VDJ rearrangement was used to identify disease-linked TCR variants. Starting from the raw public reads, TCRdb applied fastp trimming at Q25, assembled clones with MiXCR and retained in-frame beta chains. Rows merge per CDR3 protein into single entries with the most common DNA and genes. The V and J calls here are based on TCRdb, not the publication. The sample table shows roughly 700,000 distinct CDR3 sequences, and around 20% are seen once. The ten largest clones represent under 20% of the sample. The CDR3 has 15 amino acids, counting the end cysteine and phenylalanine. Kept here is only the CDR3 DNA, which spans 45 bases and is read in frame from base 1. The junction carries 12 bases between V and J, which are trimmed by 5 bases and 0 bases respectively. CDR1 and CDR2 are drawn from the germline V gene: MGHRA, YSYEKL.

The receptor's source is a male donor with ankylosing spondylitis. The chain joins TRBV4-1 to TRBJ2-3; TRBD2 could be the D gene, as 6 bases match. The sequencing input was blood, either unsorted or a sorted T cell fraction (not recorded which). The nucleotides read TGCGCCAGCAGCGTCGGGACTCAGAGCACAGATACGCAGTATTTT. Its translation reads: CASSVGTQSTDTQYF.